This T cell receptor (beta chain) was captured by sequencing in a study of a mutant IDH1 vaccine in newly diagnosed glioma. The time point denotes: baseline, week 1 (first vaccination visit). The sample's treatment: pre-vaccination baseline after standard-of-care therapy. Using immunoSEQ multiplex PCR, the repertoire was profiled, and TCRdb retains in-frame clones only, with some absent. The table lists 98,000 or so clones, 70% to 90% of them singletons. Trimming removed 2 bases at V and 4 bases at J, with 12 bases between. This CDR3 spans 15 amino acids. In germline, CDR1 is MNHEY, CDR2 SVGAGI. The source material was PBMCs, sampled from a glioma patient treated with radiotherapy, temozolomide or both. This clonotype originated in a woman in her forties or fifties with glioma. This rearrangement joins TRBV6-5 to TRBJ1-5; D is unclear. CDR3 bases: TGTGCCAGCAGTTACGGGCGAGGGATAAATCAGCCCCAGCATTTT. The encoded protein is CASSYGRGINQPQHF.